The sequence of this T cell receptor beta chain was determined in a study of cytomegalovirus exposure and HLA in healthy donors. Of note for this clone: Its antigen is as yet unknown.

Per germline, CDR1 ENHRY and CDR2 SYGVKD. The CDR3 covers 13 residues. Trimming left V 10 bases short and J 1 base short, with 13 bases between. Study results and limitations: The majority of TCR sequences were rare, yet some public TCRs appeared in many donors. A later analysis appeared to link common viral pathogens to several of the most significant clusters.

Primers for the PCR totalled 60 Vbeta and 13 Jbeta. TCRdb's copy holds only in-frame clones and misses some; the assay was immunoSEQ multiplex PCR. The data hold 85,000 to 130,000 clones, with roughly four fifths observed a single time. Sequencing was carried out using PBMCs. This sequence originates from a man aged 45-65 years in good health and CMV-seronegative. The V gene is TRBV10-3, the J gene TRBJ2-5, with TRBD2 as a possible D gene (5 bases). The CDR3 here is CATGESGQETQYF. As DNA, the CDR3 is TGTGCCACCGGGGAGAGCGGCCAAGAGACCCAGTACTTC.